The 20 T cell receptor beta chains listed next were all sequenced from one sample in a study of T-cell memory formation after mild COVID-19 (dated by TCRdb to the early 2020s). The library was made by 5' RACE. The listed sequencing device is Illumina NovaSeq 6000. TCRdb redid the processing of the public reads, applying fastp at Q25 and MiXCR, and retained in-frame beta chains. Merged by CDR3 protein, the rows form single entries marked with the most common genes and DNA. This sample lists approximately 400,000 distinct CDR3 sequences; approximately 19% were detected once. The ten largest clonotypes hold under 25% of the sample. The sequenced sample consisted of PBMCs or a T cell subset sorted from them (not recorded which). These receptors all come from a man in his late teens or twenties who had mild COVID-19 (a few samples of this study predate the infection). The sample titles of this study are shuffled in the database, so cell type and time point are left out; the donor was told from shared clones.

The V call is TRBV27, the J call TRBJ2-7, with 9 bases matching TRBD1. Germline-derived CDR1 and CDR2 are MNHEY and SMNVEV (reference sequence). Unmatched junction bases numbered 9, after V lost 3 bases and J lost 9 bases. The CDR3 covers 14 residues. Written as DNA, the CDR3 is TGTGCCAGCAGTTTCACCGGGACAGGGATAAGGCAGTACTTC. Its protein product is CASSFTGTGIRQYF.

This clonotype showed up many times. The V gene is TRBV5-1, the J gene TRBJ1-1; no definite D call. There are 14 residues in the CDR3. Per the germline V gene, CDR1 is SGHRS and CDR2 is YFSETQ. V dropped 1 base and J dropped 1 base, with 8 bases sitting between them. The CDR3 loop is CASSLYSSNTEAFF. In DNA form, the CDR3 reads TGCGCCAGCAGCTTGTACAGTTCGAACACTGAAGCTTTCTTT.

This clonotype was counted a few times. V and J are TRBV6-5 and TRBJ2-1, with D possibly being TRBD1 or TRBD2 (5 bases each). The germline V and J ends were trimmed by 6 bases and 8 bases, with 14 bases remaining between them. Per the germline V gene, CDR1 is MNHEY and CDR2 is SVGAGI. The CDR3 is made up of 13 amino acids. The CDR3 region is CASSLGPEDEQFF. The CDR3 DNA reads as TGTGCCAGCAGCCTGGGACCCGAGGATGAGCAGTTCTTC.

This clonotype was detected a few times. The V and J genes are TRBV2 and TRBJ2-3; 9 nucleotides match TRBD2. The CDR3 spans 15 residues. Germline V gene data show CDR1 as SNHLY and CDR2 as FYNNEI. After removal of 0 bases from V and 8 bases from J, the junction contained 6 bases not matched to a gene. This CDR3 reads CASSEASGGYGTQYF. The CDR3 DNA reads as TGTGCCAGCAGTGAAGCTAGCGGGGGTTATGGTACGCAGTATTTT.

The CDR3 region has the DNA TGTGCCAGCAAGCAGGGAACAGGGGGGAATCAGCCCCAGCATTTT. Its protein is CASKQGTGGNQPQHF. V is TRBV6-5 and J is TRBJ1-5; 8 bases align to TRBD1. Germline V CDR1 and CDR2: MNHEY, SVGAGI. This CDR3 is 15 amino acids long. V shed 7 bases, J shed 4 bases, and the junction held 9 bases outside the gene matches.

This clonotype occurred a few times. CDR3 protein: CASSGTGGPYEQYF. CDR3 in DNA: TGTGCCAGTAGCGGGACAGGGGGCCCCTACGAGCAGTACTTC. This chain connects TRBV19 to TRBJ2-7, with 12 positions matching TRBD1. After removal of 6 bases from V and 2 bases from J, the junction contained 2 bases not matched to a gene. In germline, CDR1 is LNHDA, CDR2 SQIVND (reference sequence). CDR3 length: 14 residues.

The chain combines TRBV6-6 with TRBJ1-5; 7 nucleotides agree with TRBD1. The germline gives CDR1 MNHNY, CDR2 SVGAGI (reference sequence). CDR3 size: 15 residues. Germline trimming cut 6 bases from V and 5 bases from J; bases unmatched to any gene: 10. The CDR3, as DNA: TGTGCCAGCAGCCCCGACAGGGTCGGGGATCAGCCCCAGCATTTT. As protein: CASSPDRVGDQPQHF.

The rearrangement joins TRBV27 to TRBJ2-7, with no clear D. Trimming shortened V by 6 bases and J by 0 bases, and 12 bases separated the two germline ends. The CDR3 contains 14 residues. The germline gives CDR1 MNHEY, CDR2 SMNVEV (reference sequence). CDR3 in amino acids: CASRGNYNSYEQYV. CDR3 nucleotide sequence: TGTGCCAGCAGGGGGAATTATAACTCCTACGAGCAGTACGTC.

V is TRBV4-3 and J is TRBJ2-5, with D perhaps TRBD1 or TRBD2 (5 bases each). In germline, CDR1 is LGHNA, CDR2 YSLEER. The CDR3 spans 16 residues. The V end lost 1 base, the J end lost 5 bases, and 17 bases lay between the germline ends. This chain's CDR3 is CASSQVGDGAWETQYF. The CDR3 region has the DNA TGCGCCAGCAGCCAAGTGGGGGACGGAGCATGGGAGACCCAGTACTTC.

This clonotype was detected only a few times. CDR3 residues: CASSPLASGGPYEQYF. The CDR3 DNA reads TGTGCCAGCAGCCCCCTTGCTAGCGGGGGACCATACGAGCAGTACTTC. The rearrangement uses TRBV7-9 and TRBJ2-7; 10 bases line up with TRBD2. This CDR3 region has 16 residues. Per germline, CDR1 SEHNR and CDR2 FQNEAQ (reference sequence). J lost 4 bases, V lost 5 bases, and 11 bases had no gene match.

There are a few counts of this clonotype. The chain couples TRBV13 to TRBJ2-1; maybe TRBD2 (6 bases). Trimming took off 7 bases at V and 3 bases at J, with 16 bases between the two ends. The CDR3 is made up of 15 amino acids. The germline V gene has CDR1 PRHDT and CDR2 FYEKMQ (reference sequence). The CDR3 region is CASNGGLEVYNEQFF. For the CDR3, the DNA is TGTGCCAGCAACGGAGGGCTAGAGGTCTACAATGAGCAGTTCTTC.

This clonotype was detected a few times. This sequence joins TRBV7-6 and TRBJ1-1, with 9 bases lining up with TRBD1. Trimming took 5 bases from V and 6 from J; bases not matched to a gene: 13. CDR3 size: 16 residues. Germline CDR1 is SGHVS and CDR2 is FNYEAQ. The CDR3 region is CASSPRGGTGRAEAFF. CDR3 coding DNA: TGTGCCAGCAGCCCACGAGGAGGGACAGGGAGGGCTGAAGCTTTCTTT.

This clonotype was seen more than once but under ten times. The V call is TRBV20-1, the J call TRBJ2-3, with D possibly being TRBD1 (5 bases). This CDR3 has 13 residues. V lost 3 bases to trimming and J lost 0 bases, with 7 bases between them. CDR1 is DFQATT and CDR2 is SNEGSKA in the germline V gene (reference sequence). DNA for the CDR3: TGCAGTGCTAGGGACACTAGCACAGATACGCAGTATTTT. Its protein is CSARDTSTDTQYF.

V and J are TRBV12-3 or TRBV12-4 and TRBJ1-5; D remains ambiguous. CDR3 length equals 13 residues. The V and J ends lost 4 bases and 6 bases respectively, with 10 bases between them. The CDR3 here is CASSSVRSQPQHF. For the CDR3, the DNA is TGTGCCAGCAGTTCCGTTAGAAGTCAGCCCCAGCATTTT.

This clonotype was detected a few times. The chain is built from TRBV7-2 and TRBJ1-4; D is uncertain. The CDR3 contains 14 residues. CDR1 and CDR2 (germline): SGHTA, FQGNSA. The V and J ends lost 4 bases and 8 bases respectively, with 14 bases between them. The CDR3 is CASSSPGPWEKLFF. In nucleotides, the CDR3 is TGTGCCAGCAGCTCACCGGGCCCCTGGGAAAAACTGTTTTTT.

This clonotype was detected a few times. This chain joins TRBV20-1 and TRBJ1-5, with 11 bases matching TRBD1. This CDR3 is built from 14 residues. Germline values: CDR1 DFQATT, CDR2 SNEGSKA (reference sequence). J lost 6 bases, V lost 6 bases, and 7 bases had no gene match. CDR3 sequence (DNA): TGCAGTGCGACGGACAGGGGGCTCTCTCAGCCCCAGCATTTT. Protein: CSATDRGLSQPQHF.

This chain uses TRBV2 with TRBJ1-4; a possible D gene is TRBD1 (5 bases). This CDR3 comprises 16 residues. With 5 bases removed from V and 12 bases from J, the gap between germline ends came to 25 bases. The germline gives CDR1 SNHLY, CDR2 FYNNEI. This chain's CDR3 is CASSWGQGRGIVELFF. CDR3 DNA: TGTGCCAGCAGTTGGGGCCAGGGACGGGGGATTGTGGAACTGTTTTTT.

This clonotype has a count of ten or more. This rearrangement joins TRBV10-3 to TRBJ2-1; 7 bases line up with TRBD2. The germline V gene encodes CDR1 ENHRY and CDR2 SYGVKD. J gave up 2 bases and V 2 bases, and 9 bases lay outside the gene matches. The CDR3 length is 17 residues. CDR3 sequence reads: CAISERTGTTAYNEQFF. For the CDR3, the DNA is TGTGCCATCAGTGAGCGAACCGGGACTACCGCCTACAATGAGCAGTTCTTC.

The chain employs TRBV25-1 and TRBJ1-4, with TRBD1 matching over 7 bases. Trimming at V came to 8 bases and at J to 0 bases, leaving 3 bases not matched to a gene. Germline values: CDR1 MGHDK, CDR2 SYGVNS. The CDR3 totals 14 residues. The CDR3 DNA follows: TGTGCCAGCCGCGGACAGGCAACTAATGAAAAACTGTTTTTT. Translation: CASRGQATNEKLFF.

In this sample, this clonotype turned up a few times. This chain joins TRBV4-3 and TRBJ1-4; D is perhaps TRBD1 (5 bases). Germline values: CDR1 LGHNA, CDR2 YSLEER. With 0 bases removed from V and 4 bases from J, the gap between germline ends came to 15 bases. This CDR3 is 17 amino acids long. The CDR3 region is CASSQEWGQTFNEKLFF. In DNA, the CDR3 is TGCGCCAGCAGCCAAGAGTGGGGCCAGACATTTAATGAAAAACTGTTTTTT.